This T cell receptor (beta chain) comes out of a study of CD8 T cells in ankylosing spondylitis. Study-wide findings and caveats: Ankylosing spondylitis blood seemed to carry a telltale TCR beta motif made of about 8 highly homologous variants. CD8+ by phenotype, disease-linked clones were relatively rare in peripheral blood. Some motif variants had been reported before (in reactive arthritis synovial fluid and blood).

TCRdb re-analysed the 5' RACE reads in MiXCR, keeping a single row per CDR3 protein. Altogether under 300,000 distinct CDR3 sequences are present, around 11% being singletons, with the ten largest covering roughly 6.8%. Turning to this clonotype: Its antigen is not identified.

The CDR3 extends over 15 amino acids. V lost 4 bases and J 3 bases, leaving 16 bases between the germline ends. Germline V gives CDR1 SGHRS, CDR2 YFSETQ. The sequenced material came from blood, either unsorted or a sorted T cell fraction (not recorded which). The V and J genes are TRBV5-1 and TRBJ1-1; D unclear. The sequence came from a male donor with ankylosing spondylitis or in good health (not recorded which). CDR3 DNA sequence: TGCGCCAGCAGCGCAGACGACGGAGCCTACACTGAAGCTTTCTTT. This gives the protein CASSADDGAYTEAFF.